This T cell receptor beta chain was documented in a study of vaccination effects on CD4 cells after COVID-19. The overall study: Prior to sequencing, the ViraFEST assay stimulated PBMC with viral peptide pools, which expanded the antigen-specific CD4+ T cells. Samples came from two convalescent patients 16 days and one week before vaccination. Regarding the study as a whole: Vaccine-induced new clones formed most post-vaccine spike-reactive clones in convalescents.

V was pared by 6 bases and J by 5 bases, with 11 bases of the junction left unmatched. CDR3 size: 15 residues. Germline CDR1 SNHLY, CDR2 FYNNEI. TCRdb's table, derived via immunoSEQ multiplex PCR, lists solely in-frame clones and lacks some. Altogether approximately 47,000 clones are present, about 70% being singletons, with the ten largest covering 12%. With about 9 days of culture completed, CD4+ T cells were isolated. This clone occurred a few times. Its cognate antigen is unknown. V is TRBV2 and J is TRBJ1-1; 8 bases match TRBD1. The sample consisted of CD4+ T cells from PBMCs cultured without peptide, taken before COVID-19 vaccination. The sequence came from a human donor who had a prior SARS-CoV-2 infection. The CDR3 region has the DNA TGTGCCAGCAGCGGACAGGGCGTTAGTAAGACTGAAGCTTTCTTT. Its translation: CASSGQGVSKTEAFF.